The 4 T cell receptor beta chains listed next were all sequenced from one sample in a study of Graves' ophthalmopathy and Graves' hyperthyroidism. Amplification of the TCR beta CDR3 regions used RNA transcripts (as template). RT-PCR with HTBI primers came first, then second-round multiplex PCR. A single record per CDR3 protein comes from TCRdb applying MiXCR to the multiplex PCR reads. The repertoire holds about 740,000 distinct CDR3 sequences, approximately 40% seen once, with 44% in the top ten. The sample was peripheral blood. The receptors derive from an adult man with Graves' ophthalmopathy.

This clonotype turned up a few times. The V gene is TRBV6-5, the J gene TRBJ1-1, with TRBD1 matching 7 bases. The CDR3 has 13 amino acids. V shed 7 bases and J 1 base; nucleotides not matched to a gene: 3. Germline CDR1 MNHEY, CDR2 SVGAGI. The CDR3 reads CASINRGNTEAFF. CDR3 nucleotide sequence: TGTGCCAGCATTAACAGGGGGAACACTGAAGCTTTCTTT.

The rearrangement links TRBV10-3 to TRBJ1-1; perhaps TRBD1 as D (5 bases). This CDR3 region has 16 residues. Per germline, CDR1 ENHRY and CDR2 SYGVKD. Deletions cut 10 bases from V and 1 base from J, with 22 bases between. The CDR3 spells CASSPQSPQANTEAFF. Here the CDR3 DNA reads TGTGCCAGCTCACCACAGAGTCCACAGGCGAACACTGAAGCTTTCTTT.

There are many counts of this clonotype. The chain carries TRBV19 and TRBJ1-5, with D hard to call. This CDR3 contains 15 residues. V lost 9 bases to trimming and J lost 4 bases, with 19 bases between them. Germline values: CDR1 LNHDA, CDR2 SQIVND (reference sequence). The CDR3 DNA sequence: TGTGCCAGCGACGAGACATTCCAGGTAAATCAGCCCCAGCATTTT. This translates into CASDETFQVNQPQHF.

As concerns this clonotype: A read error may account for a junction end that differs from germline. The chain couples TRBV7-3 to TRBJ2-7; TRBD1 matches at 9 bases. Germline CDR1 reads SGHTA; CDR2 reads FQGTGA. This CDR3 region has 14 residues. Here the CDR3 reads CAGSPRDRVSEQYF. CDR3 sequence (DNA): TGTGCCGGCAGCCCGAGGGACAGGGTAAGCGAGCAGTACTTC.